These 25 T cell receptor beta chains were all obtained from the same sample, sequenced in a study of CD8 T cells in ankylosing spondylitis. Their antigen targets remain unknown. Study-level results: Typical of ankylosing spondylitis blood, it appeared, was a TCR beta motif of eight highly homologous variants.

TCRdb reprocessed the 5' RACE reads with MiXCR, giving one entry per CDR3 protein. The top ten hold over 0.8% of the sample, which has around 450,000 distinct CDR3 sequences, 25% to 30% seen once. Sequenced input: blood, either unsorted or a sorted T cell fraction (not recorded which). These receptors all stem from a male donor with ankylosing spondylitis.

The CDR3 here is CASSATGRDTSGRVQSSYNEQFF. Written as DNA, the CDR3 is TGTGCCAGCAGTGCGACAGGGAGGGATACTAGCGGGAGGGTCCAGAGCTCCTACAATGAGCAGTTCTTC. V and J are TRBV2 and TRBJ2-1, with 13 nucleotides matching TRBD2. CDR1 is SNHLY, CDR2 FYNNEI, per germline. Unmatched junction bases numbered 21, after V lost 4 bases and J lost 0 bases. The CDR3 runs to 23 residues.

The CDR3 loop reads CASSLEQGSTGELFF. As DNA, the CDR3 is TGCGCCAGCAGCCTGGAGCAGGGTAGTACCGGGGAGCTGTTTTTT. The chain uses TRBV5-1 and TRBJ2-2; a weak D match, TRBD1 (5 bases). The ends were cut back, 4 bases at V and 5 bases at J, with 15 bases in the middle. Germline CDR1 reads SGHRS; CDR2 reads YFSETQ. The CDR3 consists of 15 residues.

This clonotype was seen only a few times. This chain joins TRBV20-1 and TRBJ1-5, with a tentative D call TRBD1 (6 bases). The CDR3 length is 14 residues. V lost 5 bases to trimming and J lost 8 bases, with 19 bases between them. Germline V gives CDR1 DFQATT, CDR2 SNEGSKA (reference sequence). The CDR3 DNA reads TGCAGTGCTCCCCTCCCGGGGGCGGGGGAGCCCCAGCATTTT. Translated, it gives CSAPLPGAGEPQHF.

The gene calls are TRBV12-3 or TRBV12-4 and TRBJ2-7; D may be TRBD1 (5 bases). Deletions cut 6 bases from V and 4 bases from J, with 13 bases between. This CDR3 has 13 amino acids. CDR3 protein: CASSPGRVYEQYF. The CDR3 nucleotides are TGTGCCAGCAGCCCGGGCAGGGTATACGAGCAGTACTTC.

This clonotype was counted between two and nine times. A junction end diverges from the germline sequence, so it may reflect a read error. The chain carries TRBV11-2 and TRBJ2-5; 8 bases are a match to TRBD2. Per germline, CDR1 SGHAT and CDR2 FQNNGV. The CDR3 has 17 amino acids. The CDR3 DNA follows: TGTGCCAGCGGCTTCGGCAGCGGGAGACCCCGGGGAGAGACCCAGTACTTC. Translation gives CASGFGSGRPRGETQYF. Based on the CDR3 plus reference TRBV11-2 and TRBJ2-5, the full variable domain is EAGVAQSPRYKIIEKRQSVAFWCNPISGHATLYWYQQILGQGPKLLIQFQNNGVVDDSQLPKDRFSAERLKGVDSTLKIQPAKLEDSAVYLCASGFGSGRPRGETQYFGPGTRLLVL.

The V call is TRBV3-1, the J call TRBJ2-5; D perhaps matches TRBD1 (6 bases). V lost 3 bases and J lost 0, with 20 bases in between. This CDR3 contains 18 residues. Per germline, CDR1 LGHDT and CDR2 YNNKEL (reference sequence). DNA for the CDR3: TGTGCCAGCAGCCAGGCCACCGCAGGGGCGACAGACCAAGAGACCCAGTACTTC. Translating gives CASSQATAGATDQETQYF.

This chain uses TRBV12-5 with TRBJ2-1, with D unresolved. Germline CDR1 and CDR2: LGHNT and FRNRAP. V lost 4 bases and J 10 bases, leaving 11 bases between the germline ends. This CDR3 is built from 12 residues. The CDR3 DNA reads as TGTGCTAGTGGTTCTATGGCGCGGGAGCAGTTCTTC. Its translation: CASGSMAREQFF.

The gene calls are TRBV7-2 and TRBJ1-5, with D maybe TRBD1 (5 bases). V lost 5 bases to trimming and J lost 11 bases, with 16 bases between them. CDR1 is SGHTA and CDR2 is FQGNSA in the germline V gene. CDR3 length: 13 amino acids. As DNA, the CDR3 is TGTGCCAGCAGCCGAGGGGTTCCGGAGGCCCAGCATTTT. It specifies CASSRGVPEAQHF. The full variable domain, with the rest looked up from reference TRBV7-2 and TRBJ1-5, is GAGVSQSPSNKVTEKGKDVELRCDPISGHTALYWYRQSLGQGLEFLIYFQGNSAPDKSGLPSDRFSAERTGGSVSTLTIQRTQQEDSAVYLCASSRGVPEAQHFGDGTRLSIL.

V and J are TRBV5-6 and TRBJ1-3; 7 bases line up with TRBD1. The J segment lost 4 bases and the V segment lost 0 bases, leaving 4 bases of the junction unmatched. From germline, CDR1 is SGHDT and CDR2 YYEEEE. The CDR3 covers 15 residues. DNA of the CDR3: TGTGCCAGCAGCTTGGACAGGGGATTAGGAAACACCATATATTTT. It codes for CASSLDRGLGNTIYF.

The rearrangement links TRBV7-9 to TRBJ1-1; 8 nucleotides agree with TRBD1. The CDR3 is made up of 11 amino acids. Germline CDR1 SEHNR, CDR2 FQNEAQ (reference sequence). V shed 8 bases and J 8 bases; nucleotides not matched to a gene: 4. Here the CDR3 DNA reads TGTGCCAGCCTGGACAGGGACGAAGCTTTCTTT. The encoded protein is CASLDRDEAFF.

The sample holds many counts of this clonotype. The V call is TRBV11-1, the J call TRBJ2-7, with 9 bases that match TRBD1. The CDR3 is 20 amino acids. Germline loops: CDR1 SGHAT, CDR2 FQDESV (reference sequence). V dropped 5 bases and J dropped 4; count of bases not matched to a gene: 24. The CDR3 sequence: CASSPNTGTGNGRWAYEQYF. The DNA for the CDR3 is TGTGCCAGCAGCCCAAATACCGGGACAGGGAACGGCCGGTGGGCATACGAGCAGTACTTC.

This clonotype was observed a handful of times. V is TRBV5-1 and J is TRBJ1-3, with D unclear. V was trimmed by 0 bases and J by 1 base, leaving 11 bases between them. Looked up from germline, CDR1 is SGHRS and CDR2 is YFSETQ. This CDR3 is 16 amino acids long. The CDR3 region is CASSLEFRGSGNTIYF. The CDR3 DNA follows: TGCGCCAGCAGCTTGGAGTTCCGGGGATCTGGAAACACCATATATTTT. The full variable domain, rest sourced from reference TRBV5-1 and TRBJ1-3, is KAGVTQTPRYLIKTRGQQVTLSCSPISGHRSVSWYQQTPGQGLQFLFEYFSETQRNKGNFPGRFSGRQFSNSRSEMNVSTLELGDSALYLCASSLEFRGSGNTIYFGEGSWLTVV.

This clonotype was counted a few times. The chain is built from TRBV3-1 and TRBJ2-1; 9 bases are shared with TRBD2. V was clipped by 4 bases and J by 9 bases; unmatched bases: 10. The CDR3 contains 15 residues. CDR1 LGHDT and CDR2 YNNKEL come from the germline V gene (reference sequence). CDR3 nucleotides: TGTGCCAGCAGCCCAGCCGGGACTAGCTTTGCTGAGCAGTTCTTC. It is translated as CASSPAGTSFAEQFF.

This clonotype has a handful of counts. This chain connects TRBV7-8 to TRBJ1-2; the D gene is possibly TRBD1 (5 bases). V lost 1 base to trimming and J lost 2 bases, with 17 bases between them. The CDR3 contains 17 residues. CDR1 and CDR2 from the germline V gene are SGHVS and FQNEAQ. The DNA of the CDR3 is TGTGCCAGCAGCTTAGGAGTGGTGGGGGACGGAAACTATGGCTACACCTTC. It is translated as CASSLGVVGDGNYGYTF.

The CDR3 coding sequence is TGTGCCAGCCGTTCACCGGCGGACCCCCCCGGCAGTGAGCAGTTCTTC. Encoded protein: CASRSPADPPGSEQFF. V gene TRBV28 combines with J gene TRBJ2-1; D call uncertain. The length of the CDR3 is 16 residues. The V gene's germline CDR1 is MDHEN and CDR2 SYDVKM. V was pared by 8 bases and J by 9 bases, with 26 bases between.

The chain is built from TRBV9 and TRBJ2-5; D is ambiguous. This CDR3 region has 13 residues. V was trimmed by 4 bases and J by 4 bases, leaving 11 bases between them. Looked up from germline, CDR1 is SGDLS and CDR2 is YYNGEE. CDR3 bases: TGTGCCAGCAGCACTCGACGCGGAGAGACCCAGTACTTC. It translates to CASSTRRGETQYF.

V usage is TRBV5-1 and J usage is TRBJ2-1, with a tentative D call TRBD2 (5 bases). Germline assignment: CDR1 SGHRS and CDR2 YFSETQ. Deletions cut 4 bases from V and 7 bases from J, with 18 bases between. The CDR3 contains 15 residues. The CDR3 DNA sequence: TGCGCCAGCAGCCGAACCGGGGATGGGGAAAATGAGCAGTTCTTC. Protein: CASSRTGDGENEQFF.

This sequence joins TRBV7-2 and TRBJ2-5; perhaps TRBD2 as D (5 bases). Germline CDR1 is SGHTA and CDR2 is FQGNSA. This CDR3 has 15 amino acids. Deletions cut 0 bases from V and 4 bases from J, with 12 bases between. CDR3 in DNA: TGTGCCAGCAGCTTAGCGTCGACTACGGGAGAGACCCAGTACTTC. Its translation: CASSLASTTGETQYF.

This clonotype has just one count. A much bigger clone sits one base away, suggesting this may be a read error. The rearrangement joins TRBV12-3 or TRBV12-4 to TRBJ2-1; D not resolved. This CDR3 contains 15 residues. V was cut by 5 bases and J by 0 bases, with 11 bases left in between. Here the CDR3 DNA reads TGTGCCAGCAGTCCTAGAATGGGCTCCTACAATGAGCAGTTCTTC. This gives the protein CASSPRMGSYNEQFF.

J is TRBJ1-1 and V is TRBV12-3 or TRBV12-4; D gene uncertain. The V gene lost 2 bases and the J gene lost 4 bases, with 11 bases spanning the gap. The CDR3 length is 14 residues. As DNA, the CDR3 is TGTGCCAGCAGTTTAAGTGGAGGGTCCACTGAAGCTTTCTTT. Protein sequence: CASSLSGGSTEAFF.

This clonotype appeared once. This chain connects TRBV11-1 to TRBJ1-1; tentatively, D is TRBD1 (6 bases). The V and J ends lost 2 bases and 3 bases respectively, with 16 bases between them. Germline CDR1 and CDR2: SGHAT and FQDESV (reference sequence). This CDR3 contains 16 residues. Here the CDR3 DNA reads TGTGCCAGCAGCTTATATTTAAACAGGGCGGACACTGAAGCTTTCTTT. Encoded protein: CASSLYLNRADTEAFF.

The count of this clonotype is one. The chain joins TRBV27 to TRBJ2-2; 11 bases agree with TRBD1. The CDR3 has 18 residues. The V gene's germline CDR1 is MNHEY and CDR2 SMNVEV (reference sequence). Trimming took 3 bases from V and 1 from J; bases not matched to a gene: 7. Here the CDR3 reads CASSLVGQGALNTGELFF. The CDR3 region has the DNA TGTGCCAGCAGTTTGGTTGGACAGGGGGCGCTGAACACCGGGGAGCTGTTTTTT.

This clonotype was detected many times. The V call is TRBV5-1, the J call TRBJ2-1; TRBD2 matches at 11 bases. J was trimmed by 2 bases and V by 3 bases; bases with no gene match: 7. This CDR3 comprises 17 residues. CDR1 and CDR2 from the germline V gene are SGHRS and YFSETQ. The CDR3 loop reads CASSSQPGLAAYNEQFF. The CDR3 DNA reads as TGCGCCAGCAGCTCGCAGCCGGGACTAGCGGCCTACAATGAGCAGTTCTTC.

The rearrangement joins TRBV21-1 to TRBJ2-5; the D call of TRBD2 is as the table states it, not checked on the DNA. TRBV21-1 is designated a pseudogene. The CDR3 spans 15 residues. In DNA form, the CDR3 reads TGTGCCAGCAGCAAATTCCTAGCGGGAAAAGAGACCCAGTACTTC. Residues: CASSKFLAGKETQYF.

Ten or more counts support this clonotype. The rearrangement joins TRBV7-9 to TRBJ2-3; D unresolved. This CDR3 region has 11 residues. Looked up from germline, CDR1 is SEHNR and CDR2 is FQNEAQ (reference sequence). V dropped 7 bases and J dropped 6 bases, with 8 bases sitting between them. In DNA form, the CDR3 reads TGTGCCAGCACCCCTCGGGATACGCAGTATTTT. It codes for CASTPRDTQYF.